The 22 T cell receptor beta chains given below trace back to one sample, sequenced in a study of early T cells in non-severe SARS-CoV-2 infection. TCRdb reanalysed the 5' RACE reads using MiXCR and keeps one entry per CDR3 protein. This sample has 50,000 or so distinct CDR3 sequences; 14% to 15% occur once, and the top ten carry about 9.1%. The material was whole blood, obtained at baseline. The receptors were sampled from an adult who was a healthcare worker with PCR-confirmed SARS-CoV-2 infection or an uninfected control (not recorded which).

This clonotype was seen more than once but under ten times. V and J are TRBV11-2 and TRBJ2-3; the D is unclear. Trimming pared 5 bases from V and 5 bases from J, leaving 11 bases between. Per germline, CDR1 SGHAT and CDR2 FQNNGV. This CDR3 has 13 amino acids. CDR3 amino acids: CASSPDLGDTQYF. The CDR3 DNA sequence: TGTGCCAGCAGCCCGGACCTCGGAGATACGCAGTATTTT. The full variable domain, rest sourced from reference TRBV11-2 and TRBJ2-3, is EAGVAQSPRYKIIEKRQSVAFWCNPISGHATLYWYQQILGQGPKLLIQFQNNGVVDDSQLPKDRFSAERLKGVDSTLKIQPAKLEDSAVYLCASSPDLGDTQYFGPGTRLTVL.

The CDR3 here is CASSRATGAPGANVLTF. CDR3 nucleotides: TGTGCCAGCTCCCGCGCGACGGGGGCGCCTGGGGCCAACGTCCTGACTTTC. V gene TRBV18 combines with J gene TRBJ2-6; either TRBD1 or TRBD2 may fit D (6 bases each). Germline lookup yields CDR1 KGHSH and CDR2 LQKENI. V gave up 6 bases and J gave up 2 bases, with 17 bases separating them. The CDR3 totals 17 residues.

The table lists this clonotype with a few counts. The CDR3, as DNA: TGTGCCAGCAGAGGCGACAGGGGAGCTAACTATGGCTACACCTTC. Protein product: CASRGDRGANYGYTF. The V call is TRBV6-5, the J call TRBJ1-2, with 8 bases aligning to TRBD1. V shed 6 bases, J shed 0 bases, and the junction held 6 bases outside the gene matches. Germline lookup yields CDR1 MNHEY and CDR2 SVGAGI. The CDR3 runs 15 residues.

Written as DNA, the CDR3 is TGCGCCAGCAGCTATAATACAGCCGGACAGGGTCGGCTCAGAAAACTGTTTTTT. Translation: CASSYNTAGQGRLRKLFF. The chain employs TRBV5-1 and TRBJ1-4, with 8 nucleotides matching TRBD1. The CDR3 is 18 amino acids. With 3 bases clipped from V and 10 bases from J, the junction kept 20 bases outside the gene matches. The germline CDR1 and CDR2 sequences are SGHRS and YFSETQ.

This chain links TRBV4-1 with TRBJ1-5, with D possibly matching TRBD1 (6 bases). V gave up 3 bases and J gave up 4 bases, with 16 bases separating them. This CDR3 region has 16 residues. The V gene's germline CDR1 is MGHRA and CDR2 YSYEKL. CDR3 residues: CASSQGAGGWNQPQHF. CDR3 nucleotide sequence: TGCGCCAGCAGCCAGGGGGCGGGAGGATGGAATCAGCCCCAGCATTTT.

The chain couples TRBV5-4 to TRBJ2-5; TRBD2 matches at 10 bases. Unmatched junction bases numbered 7, after V lost 4 bases and J lost 1 base. Germline V gives CDR1 SGHNT, CDR2 YYREEE (reference sequence). This CDR3 is built from 16 residues. The CDR3 bases are TGTGCCAGCAGCGCGCCCCAGCGGGAGGGCCAAGAGACCCAGTACTTC. Translation gives CASSAPQREGQETQYF.

V and J are TRBV5-6 and TRBJ2-5, with 7 bases matching TRBD1. V trimming: 3 bases; J trimming: 5 bases; junction bases outside the gene matches: 7. CDR3 length: 14 residues. The germline V gene encodes CDR1 SGHDT and CDR2 YYEEEE. The DNA for the CDR3 is TGTGCCAGCAGCTCCTACAGGGGCGGGGAGACCCAGTACTTC. Amino acids: CASSSYRGGETQYF.

This clonotype was found a few times. The J gene is TRBJ1-1, the V gene TRBV12-3 or TRBV12-4, with 7 bases identical to TRBD1. Unmatched junction bases numbered 5, after V lost 5 bases and J lost 8 bases. The CDR3 loop spans 12 amino acids. This CDR3 is CASSPRGREAFF. The DNA for the CDR3 is TGTGCCAGCAGTCCCAGGGGGAGAGAAGCTTTCTTT.

This clonotype was counted a few times. The chain recombines TRBV29-1 with TRBJ2-6; possible D gene TRBD2, 5 bases. The V end lost 6 bases, the J end lost 2 bases, and 11 bases lay between the germline ends. From germline, CDR1 is SQVTM and CDR2 ANQGSEA. The CDR3 loop spans 14 amino acids. In nucleotides, the CDR3 is TGCAGCGTCGACCGGGGTGCTGGGGCCAACGTCCTGACTTTC. Residues: CSVDRGAGANVLTF.

The chain employs TRBV6-5 and TRBJ2-7, with D unclear. The CDR3 sequence is 15 residues long. CDR1 is MNHEY, CDR2 SVGAGI, per germline. V lost 8 bases, J lost 0 bases, and 17 bases lay in between. The CDR3 reads CASAPRQASSYEQYF. The DNA of the CDR3 is TGTGCCAGCGCCCCACGGCAGGCGAGCTCCTACGAGCAGTACTTC.

This clonotype appeared a few times. The chain joins TRBV29-1 to TRBJ2-1, with D perhaps TRBD1 (6 bases). The germline CDR1 and CDR2 sequences are SQVTM and ANQGSEA. V lost 6 bases and J 8 bases, leaving 14 bases between the germline ends. The CDR3 runs to 12 residues. CDR3 amino acids: CSVRVRGDEQFF. In DNA form, the CDR3 reads TGCAGCGTCAGGGTCAGGGGCGATGAGCAGTTCTTC.

Only a few counts were recorded for this clonotype. This chain uses TRBV7-3 with TRBJ2-1, with TRBD2 as a possible D gene (5 bases). The CDR3 spans 12 residues. The V end lost 6 bases, the J end lost 7 bases, and 10 bases lay between the germline ends. CDR1 is SGHTA and CDR2 is FQGTGA in the germline V gene. The DNA of the CDR3 is TGTGCCAGCAGGGACCCGGGAAATGAGCAGTTCTTC. This sequence encodes CASRDPGNEQFF.

The CDR3 DNA follows: TGTGCCAGCTTGCGGGGGAGGAACACTGAAGCTTTCTTT. Its protein is CASLRGRNTEAFF. The J gene is TRBJ1-1, the V gene TRBV11-2; the D gene is possibly TRBD1 (5 bases). The CDR3 is 13 amino acids. V was pared by 8 bases and J by 1 base, with 11 bases between. The germline V gene has CDR1 SGHAT and CDR2 FQNNGV.

This rearrangement joins TRBV6-7 to TRBJ1-5, with D possibly being TRBD1 (6 bases). TRBV6-7 is assigned to the ORF class and has an uncertain function. Trimming removed 10 bases from V and 7 bases from J, with 17 bases in between. The CDR3 contains 13 residues. As DNA, the CDR3 is TGTGCCACCGTGCGGGGGGCACGGCAGCCCCAGCATTTT. This sequence encodes CATVRGARQPQHF.

This clonotype came up many times. The rearrangement joins TRBV5-1 to TRBJ1-1, with 11 bases fitting TRBD1. The junction had 3 bases not matched to a gene; V was cut back by 3 bases and J by 5 bases. Germline lookup yields CDR1 SGHRS and CDR2 YFSETQ. This CDR3 spans 14 amino acids. The CDR3 DNA reads as TGCGCCAGCAGCTCGGACAGGGGGCAGACTGAAGCTTTCTTT. Its translation is CASSSDRGQTEAFF.

This clonotype was found a few times. The rearrangement uses TRBV5-6 and TRBJ2-4; TRBD1 matches at 8 bases. The CDR3 extends over 14 amino acids. Trimming cost V 2 bases and J 5 bases; bases outside gene matches: 3. The germline CDR1 and CDR2 sequences are SGHDT and YYEEEE. The CDR3 bases are TGTGCCAGCAGCTTTGGACAGGGTCAAAACATTCAGTACTTC. Its translation: CASSFGQGQNIQYF.

The V call is TRBV2, the J call TRBJ1-2; D call uncertain. Germline loops: CDR1 SNHLY, CDR2 FYNNEI. The CDR3 sequence is 13 residues long. V gave up 4 bases and J gave up 2 bases, with 8 bases separating them. The DNA for the CDR3 is TGTGCCAGCAGTGTAGGCAGGAACTATGGCTACACCTTC. It specifies CASSVGRNYGYTF. Combining the CDR3 with reference TRBV2 and TRBJ1-2 gives the whole variable domain EPEVTQTPSHQVTQMGQEVILRCVPISNHLYFYWYRQILGQKVEFLVSFYNNEISEKSEIFDDQFSVERPDGSNFTLKIRSTKLEDSAMYFCASSVGRNYGYTFGSGTRLTVV.

This clonotype was detected only a few times. CDR3 sequence (DNA): TGTGCCAGCAGTTGGGCTCCCCCCGATGAGCAGTTCTTC. Encoded protein: CASSWAPPDEQFF. The rearrangement joins TRBV27 to TRBJ2-1, with no clear D. Germline-derived CDR1 and CDR2 are MNHEY and SMNVEV (reference sequence). There are 13 residues in the CDR3. V lost 4 bases to trimming and J lost 8 bases, with 12 bases between them.

This clonotype occurred a few times. The chain joins TRBV28 to TRBJ1-2, with D tentatively TRBD1 (5 bases). Germline assignment: CDR1 MDHEN and CDR2 SYDVKM. This CDR3 has 14 amino acids. V was clipped by 6 bases and J by 4 bases, with 15 bases between them. CDR3 protein: CASRRDGAAYGYTF. CDR3 DNA: TGTGCCAGCAGAAGGGACGGAGCTGCCTATGGCTACACCTTC.

This clonotype was counted a few times. The J gene is TRBJ2-5, the V gene TRBV7-8, with 9 bases fitting TRBD1. The CDR3 has 14 amino acids. Trimming cost V 5 bases and J 6 bases; bases outside gene matches: 7. Germline CDR1 and CDR2: SGHVS and FQNEAQ. The CDR3 loop is CASSPGQGSKTQYF. The CDR3 nucleotides read TGTGCCAGCAGCCCTGGACAGGGGTCGAAGACCCAGTACTTC.

The J gene is TRBJ1-5, the V gene TRBV12-3 or TRBV12-4, with D perhaps TRBD1 (6 bases). CDR3 length equals 14 residues. V was shortened by 2 bases and J by 6 bases, with 11 bases between the two germline ends. CDR3 sequence reads: CASSLYRVGQPQHF. CDR3 nucleotides: TGTGCCAGCAGTTTATACAGGGTCGGTCAGCCCCAGCATTTT.

This clonotype was detected only a few times. This chain links TRBV10-1 with TRBJ2-5; D is possibly TRBD2 (6 bases). Trimming removed 3 bases from V and 4 bases from J, with 15 bases in between. This CDR3 spans 15 amino acids. Looked up from germline, CDR1 is WNHNN and CDR2 is SYGVQD (reference sequence). The CDR3 DNA follows: TGCGCCAGCAGTGACGGACTATACGTGGGAGAGACCCAGTACTTC. Amino acid sequence: CASSDGLYVGETQYF.